Listed here are 23 T cell receptor beta chains from one sample, sequenced in a study of cytomegalovirus exposure and HLA in healthy donors. A multiplex PCR was run with 60 Vbeta primers and 13 Jbeta primers. Clones were read by immunoSEQ multiplex PCR, and TCRdb kept only the in-frame ones, dropping some. There are under 200,000 clones in the sample; roughly 13% occur only once, and 7.8% lies in the top ten. The source material was PBMCs. Every receptor here comes from a man aged 50 to 59 in good health and CMV-seropositive.

This clone was detected many times. The gene calls are TRBV6-6 and TRBJ2-1; a weak D match, TRBD1 (5 bases). The CDR3 is made up of 14 amino acids. The ends were cut back, 4 bases at V and 4 bases at J, with 11 bases in the middle. CDR1 MNHNY and CDR2 SVGAGI come from the germline V gene (reference sequence). CDR3 nucleotides: TGTGCCAGCAGTTCGGAGACAGTTTACAATGAGCAGTTCTTC. Residues: CASSSETVYNEQFF.

This clone was seen more than once but under ten times. The gene calls are TRBV29-1 and TRBJ2-1, with 15 bases matching TRBD2. Germline-derived CDR1 and CDR2 are SQVTM and ANQGSEA. Losses at the gene ends were 5 bases for V and 1 base for J; bases not matched to a gene: 6. The length of the CDR3 is 17 residues. The CDR3 loop is CSVLGLAGGRSYNEQFF. In nucleotides, the CDR3 is TGCAGCGTTCTGGGACTAGCGGGGGGAAGATCCTACAATGAGCAGTTCTTC.

This clone was observed a handful of times. The gene calls are TRBV5-1 and TRBJ2-5, with 10 bases fitting TRBD2. The CDR3 covers 16 residues. The germline V gene has CDR1 SGHRS and CDR2 YFSETQ. V shed 3 bases, J shed 1 base, and the junction held 6 bases outside the gene matches. The CDR3 DNA follows: TGCGCCAGCAGCTCCAACATAGCGGGGGGCCAAGAGACCCAGTACTTC. Its protein is CASSSNIAGGQETQYF. Combining the CDR3 with reference TRBV5-1 and TRBJ2-5 gives the whole variable domain KAGVTQTPRYLIKTRGQQVTLSCSPISGHRSVSWYQQTPGQGLQFLFEYFSETQRNKGNFPGRFSGRQFSNSRSEMNVSTLELGDSALYLCASSSNIAGGQETQYFGPGTRLLVL.

This clone appeared a few times. The genes are TRBV29-1 and TRBJ2-7, with 12 bases aligning to TRBD2. Germline trimming cut 5 bases from V and 2 bases from J; bases unmatched to any gene: 1. Germline loops: CDR1 SQVTM, CDR2 ANQGSEA. This CDR3 spans 13 amino acids. The CDR3 nucleotides are TGCAGCGTTCTAGCGGGGGGGACCTACGAGCAGTACTTC. As protein: CSVLAGGTYEQYF.

This sequence joins TRBV18 and TRBJ1-1; a weak D match, TRBD1 (6 bases). Between the trimmed V and J ends, which lost 2 bases and 5 bases, there was a span of 12 bases. The germline V gene encodes CDR1 KGHSH and CDR2 LQKENI. The CDR3 contains 14 residues. DNA of the CDR3: TGTGCCAGCTCACCAAAAGGGGGTGAGACTGAAGCTTTCTTT. Its translation: CASSPKGGETEAFF.

This clone has more than one count but fewer than ten. The genes are TRBV6-5 and TRBJ1-2; D is perhaps TRBD1 (6 bases). CDR1 is MNHEY, CDR2 SVGAGI, per germline. Trimming cost V 5 bases and J 4 bases, with 11 bases left between them. This CDR3 region has 13 residues. Here the CDR3 reads CASSRTVGYGYTF. Here the CDR3 DNA reads TGTGCCAGCAGTCGGACAGTGGGCTATGGCTACACCTTC.

V and J are TRBV6-1 and TRBJ2-3; TRBD2 matches 12 bases. This CDR3 has 14 amino acids. V gave up 4 bases and J gave up 5 bases; unmatched junction bases: 1. Germline V gives CDR1 MNHNS, CDR2 SASEGT. CDR3 sequence (DNA): TGTGCCAGCAGTGGGACTAGCGGGGTAGATACGCAGTATTTT. This encodes CASSGTSGVDTQYF.

This sequence joins TRBV6-1 and TRBJ2-7; a weak D match, TRBD1 (5 bases). The CDR3 is made up of 11 amino acids. With 2 bases removed from V and 9 bases from J, the gap between germline ends came to 8 bases. Per germline, CDR1 MNHNS and CDR2 SASEGT. As DNA, the CDR3 is TGTGCCAGCAGTGAATTTCAGGGGCAGTACTTC. Translated, it gives CASSEFQGQYF.

This chain links TRBV11-3 with TRBJ2-3; TRBD1 agrees at 7 bases. CDR1 and CDR2 from the germline V gene are SGHNT and YENEEA. This CDR3 region has 13 residues. Germline trimming cut 6 bases from V and 6 bases from J; bases unmatched to any gene: 6. Here the CDR3 DNA reads TGTGCCAGCAGTCAGAGGGGGCAGGATACGCAGTATTTT. It is translated as CASSQRGQDTQYF.

The DNA of the CDR3 is TGCGCCACTTCTTCTACAGGGTCTATCAATCAGCCCCAGCATTTT. Its translation is CATSSTGSINQPQHF. The chain joins TRBV4-1 to TRBJ1-5; TRBD1 might be the D (6 bases). The CDR3 totals 15 residues. Trimming removed 10 bases from V and 3 bases from J, with 19 bases in between. The germline gives CDR1 MGHRA, CDR2 YSYEKL.

DNA of the CDR3: TGTGCCAGCAGCTTCCCTTCGATGGGCGAGCAGTACGTC. Protein sequence: CASSFPSMGEQYV. The J gene is TRBJ2-7, the V gene TRBV7-9; D is unresolved. V lost 3 bases and J lost 6, with 12 bases in between. CDR3 length: 13 amino acids. The V gene's germline CDR1 is SEHNR and CDR2 FQNEAQ (reference sequence).

In its sample, this clone was seen a few times. The V gene is TRBV14, the J gene TRBJ1-2; 8 bases match TRBD1. V lost 3 bases and J lost 7; bases outside the gene matches: 7. CDR1 and CDR2 (germline): SGHDN, FVKESK. This CDR3 is 14 amino acids long. The CDR3 DNA reads as TGTGCCAGCAGCCAGAGTGGACAGGGCCTTGGCTACACCTTC. Protein sequence: CASSQSGQGLGYTF.

This clone was counted only a few times. This chain connects TRBV5-8 to TRBJ2-6; the D gene is possibly TRBD2 (6 bases). Germline CDR1 is SGHTS and CDR2 is YDEGEE. The V end was cut by 4 bases, the J end by 3 bases, with 11 bases between. The CDR3 loop spans 15 amino acids. The CDR3 DNA sequence: TGTGCCAGCAGCCGCGGGACGGTTGGGGCCAACGTCCTGACTTTC. Its translation: CASSRGTVGANVLTF.

This clone showed up just a few times. The chain uses TRBV11-3 and TRBJ2-5; D uncertain. V lost 5 bases and J lost 2, with 15 bases in between. The germline V gene has CDR1 SGHNT and CDR2 YENEEA. This CDR3 has 15 amino acids. CDR3 in DNA: TGTGCCAGCAGCCTCGCGGCTGGAGCTCAAGAGACCCAGTACTTC. It is translated as CASSLAAGAQETQYF.

The chain is built from TRBV11-2 and TRBJ2-5, with 11 bases fitting TRBD2. After removal of 0 bases from V and 9 bases from J, the junction contained 18 bases not matched to a gene. The V gene's germline CDR1 is SGHAT and CDR2 FQNNGV. The CDR3 spans 19 residues. The CDR3 is CASSLDLRLAGGASGAQYF. The CDR3 nucleotides are TGTGCCAGCAGCTTAGATCTGCGTCTAGCGGGGGGAGCCTCAGGGGCCCAGTACTTC.

This clone was counted a few times. The V and J genes are TRBV25-1 and TRBJ2-5, with a tentative D call TRBD2 (6 bases). Germline V lookup: CDR1 MGHDK, CDR2 SYGVNS. The CDR3 runs to 15 residues. Trimming took 2 bases from V and 1 from J, leaving 11 bases between them. For the CDR3, the DNA is TGTGCCAGCAGTGAAGGGCGGGGCCTCCAAGAGACCCAGTACTTC. Protein: CASSEGRGLQETQYF. Using reference TRBV25-1 and TRBJ2-5 for the parts outside the CDR3, the full variable domain is EADIYQTPRYLVIGTGKKITLECSQTMGHDKMYWYQQDPGMELHLIHYSYGVNSTEKGDLSSESTVSRIRTEHFPLTLESARPSHTSQYLCASSEGRGLQETQYFGPGTRLLVL.

This clone has more than one count but fewer than ten. The J gene is TRBJ2-3, the V gene TRBV5-1, with 9 bases matching TRBD1. This CDR3 region has 15 residues. Germline CDR1 is SGHRS and CDR2 is YFSETQ. V shed 6 bases, J shed 2 bases, and the junction held 7 bases outside the gene matches. The CDR3 sequence: CASTLQGADTDTQYF. For the CDR3, the DNA is TGCGCCAGCACCCTACAGGGGGCCGACACAGATACGCAGTATTTT.

Turning to this clone: A read error may produce the germline difference seen at one junction end. The chain links TRBV5-1 to TRBJ2-3, with D tentatively TRBD1 (6 bases). Germline V gene lookup returns CDR1 SGHRS and CDR2 YFSETQ. The CDR3 covers 16 residues. This CDR3 is CTSSLEGQSSTDTQYF. In DNA, the CDR3 is TGCACCAGCAGCCTGGAAGGACAGAGTAGCACAGATACGCAGTATTTT.

This clone was observed a few times. The chain's CDR3 is CASSLTRLQSEQFF. The CDR3 DNA reads as TGTGCCAGCAGCCTGACTAGATTGCAGTCTGAGCAGTTCTTC. The rearrangement joins TRBV7-2 to TRBJ2-1; weak D call: TRBD2 (6 bases). Germline-derived CDR1 and CDR2 are SGHTA and FQGNSA. V gave up 5 bases and J gave up 9 bases, with 17 bases separating them. The CDR3 is 14 residues long.

The rearrangement joins TRBV5-6 to TRBJ2-5, with 12 bases lining up with TRBD2. Germline CDR1 SGHDT, CDR2 YYEEEE. This CDR3 spans 17 amino acids. V was clipped by 0 bases and J by 0 bases; unmatched bases: 3. The CDR3: CASSLGLAGGYQETQYF. The CDR3 bases are TGTGCCAGCAGCTTGGGGCTAGCGGGGGGGTACCAAGAGACCCAGTACTTC. The full variable domain, completed using reference TRBV5-6 and TRBJ2-5, is DAGVTQSPTHLIKTRGQQVTLRCSPKSGHDTVSWYQQALGQGPQFIFQYYEEEERQRGNFPDRFSGHQFPNYSSELNVNALLLGDSALYLCASSLGLAGGYQETQYFGPGTRLLVL.

This clone was detected a few times. The chain links TRBV29-1 to TRBJ1-3; D is possibly TRBD1 (5 bases). CDR1 is SQVTM and CDR2 is ANQGSEA in the germline V gene. The CDR3 has 14 residues. Trimming cost V 1 base and J 1 base, with 8 bases left between them. The CDR3 region is CSVEGGVSGNTIYF. The CDR3 nucleotides are TGCAGCGTTGAAGGGGGCGTATCTGGAAACACCATATATTTT.

The chain recombines TRBV6-4 with TRBJ2-3, with 10 bases aligning to TRBD2. Germline V gives CDR1 MRHNA, CDR2 SNTAGT. CDR3 length: 15 amino acids. The V and J ends lost 6 bases and 6 bases, in that order; junction bases with no gene match: 9. The CDR3 nucleotides are TGTGCCAGCAGCCCTAGCGGGGGAGCAGGGGATACGCAGTATTTT. Its protein is CASSPSGGAGDTQYF.

The rearrangement links TRBV10-3 to TRBJ2-7; TRBD1 agrees at 10 bases. The CDR3 has 16 amino acids. V gave up 2 bases and J gave up 6 bases; unmatched junction bases: 10. Looked up from germline, CDR1 is ENHRY and CDR2 is SYGVKD. The CDR3 here is CAISENAQTGGCEQYF. The CDR3 coding sequence is TGTGCCATCAGTGAGAATGCGCAGACAGGGGGCTGCGAGCAGTACTTC.